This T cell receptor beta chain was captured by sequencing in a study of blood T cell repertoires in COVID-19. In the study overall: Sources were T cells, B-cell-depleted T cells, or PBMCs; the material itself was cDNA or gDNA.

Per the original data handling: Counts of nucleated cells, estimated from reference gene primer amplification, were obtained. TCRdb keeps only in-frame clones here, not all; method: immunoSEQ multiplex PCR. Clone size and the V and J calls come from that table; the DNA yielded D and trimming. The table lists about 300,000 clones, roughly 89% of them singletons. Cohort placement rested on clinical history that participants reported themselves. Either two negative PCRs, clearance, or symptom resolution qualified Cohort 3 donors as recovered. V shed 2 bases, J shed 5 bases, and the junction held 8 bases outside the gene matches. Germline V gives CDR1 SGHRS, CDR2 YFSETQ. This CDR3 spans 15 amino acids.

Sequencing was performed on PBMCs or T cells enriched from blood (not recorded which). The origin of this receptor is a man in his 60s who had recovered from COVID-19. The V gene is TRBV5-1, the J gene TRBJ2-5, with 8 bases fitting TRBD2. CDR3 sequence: CASSLWTSSRETQYF. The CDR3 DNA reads TGCGCCAGCAGCTTATGGACTAGCTCGAGGGAGACCCAGTACTTC.